Each of the 17 T cell receptor beta chains below was sequenced from the same sample in a study of technical replicates of blood from several donors. Clones were sequenced by immunoSEQ multiplex PCR, and TCRdb holds only the in-frame ones, with some missing. The sample lists some 60,000 clones; more than 75% were seen once. The sequencing input was PBMCs. The receptor set was obtained from a human donor in good health. Some clones in this sample may be carry-over from other donors' samples.

The chain is built from TRBV30 and TRBJ2-5, with a possible D match to TRBD2 (5 bases). Per the germline V gene, CDR1 is GTSNPN and CDR2 is SVGIG (reference sequence). V dropped 0 bases and J dropped 0 bases, with 8 bases sitting between them. The length of the CDR3 is 14 residues. The CDR3 spells CAWSVGSDQETQYF. CDR3 bases: TGTGCCTGGAGTGTAGGTAGCGACCAAGAGACCCAGTACTTC. The full variable domain, completed using reference TRBV30 and TRBJ2-5, is SQTIHQWPATLVQPVGSPLSLECTVEGTSNPNLYWYRQAAGRGLQLLFYSVGIGQISSEVPQNLSASRPQDRQFILSSKKLLLSDSGFYLCAWSVGSDQETQYFGPGTRLLVL.

This chain uses TRBV6-4 with TRBJ1-2; the D gene is possibly TRBD1 (6 bases). From germline, CDR1 is MRHNA and CDR2 SNTAGT. Deletions cut 0 bases from V and 8 bases from J, with 13 bases between. The CDR3 spans 14 residues. CDR3 DNA: TGTGCCAGCAGTGACTCGGGACAACTGAAAGGCTACACCTTC. This codes for CASSDSGQLKGYTF.

The V and J genes are TRBV18 and TRBJ1-5, with unresolved D. From germline, CDR1 is KGHSH and CDR2 LQKENI. V lost 0 bases and J lost 6, with 6 bases in between. This CDR3 is built from 13 residues. In DNA form, the CDR3 reads TGTGCCAGCTCACCACCGCCGGGTCAGCCCCAGCATTTT. This encodes CASSPPPGQPQHF.

The chain carries TRBV5-6 and TRBJ2-7, with TRBD2 as a possible D gene (6 bases). The CDR3 sequence is 13 residues long. V was pared by 4 bases and J by 6 bases, with 14 bases between. The germline CDR1 and CDR2 sequences are SGHDT and YYEEEE. The DNA for the CDR3 is TGTGCCAGCAGCCCACAGACTAGAAGCGAGCAGTACTTC. Its translation: CASSPQTRSEQYF.

The sample holds a few counts of this clone. The chain recombines TRBV5-8 with TRBJ2-3; D gene uncertain. CDR3 length: 16 amino acids. V lost 0 bases to trimming and J lost 4 bases, with 15 bases between them. The germline gives CDR1 SGHTS, CDR2 YDEGEE. The CDR3 bases are TGTGCCAGCAGCTTGGGGGCCCCAATCGAGCCAGATACGCAGTATTTT. Protein product: CASSLGAPIEPDTQYF.

This chain links TRBV5-8 with TRBJ2-3, with D possibly matching TRBD1 (6 bases). V shed 4 bases and J shed 4 bases, with 13 bases lying between them. The germline gives CDR1 SGHTS, CDR2 YDEGEE. The CDR3 is made up of 14 amino acids. The CDR3 DNA is TGTGCCAGCAGCAATATCAGGGGCGCAGATACGCAGTATTTT. Its protein is CASSNIRGADTQYF.

The CDR3 bases are TGCGCCAGCAGCCAAGATTTCCCGGAGGGACGGAACTATGGCTACACCTTC. Translating it yields CASSQDFPEGRNYGYTF. The gene calls are TRBV4-3 and TRBJ1-2, with D perhaps matching TRBD1 (5 bases). The CDR3 is 17 residues long. Per germline, CDR1 LGHNA and CDR2 YSLEER. V lost 0 bases and J lost 2, with 16 bases in between.

This chain connects TRBV7-9 to TRBJ1-2; 8 bases agree with TRBD1. This CDR3 has 14 residues. CDR1 and CDR2 from the germline V gene are SEHNR and FQNEAQ (reference sequence). V shed 4 bases and J 5 bases; nucleotides not matched to a gene: 6. Here the CDR3 reads CASSSRDRMYGYTF. CDR3 bases: TGTGCCAGCAGCTCCCGGGACAGGATGTATGGCTACACCTTC.

The chain is built from TRBV2 and TRBJ2-5; 7 bases are a match to TRBD2. Trimming removed 4 bases from V and 4 bases from J; junction bases left unmatched: 6. The CDR3 runs to 14 residues. Germline CDR1 and CDR2: SNHLY and FYNNEI. The DNA of the CDR3 is TGTGCCAGCAGTGGGGCTAGCGGACGAGAGACCCAGTACTTC. Translating it yields CASSGASGRETQYF.

The chain links TRBV11-1 to TRBJ2-2; the D is unclear. Germline V gene lookup returns CDR1 SGHAT and CDR2 FQDESV (reference sequence). The CDR3 loop spans 12 amino acids. Deletions cut 5 bases from V and 4 bases from J, with 5 bases between. CDR3 in amino acids: CASSLRTGELFF. For the CDR3, the DNA is TGTGCCAGCAGCCTACGCACCGGGGAGCTGTTTTTT.

The V call is TRBV7-2, the J call TRBJ1-4; TRBD1 matches 8 bases. The germline gives CDR1 SGHTA, CDR2 FQGNSA. The CDR3 is 17 residues long. V was clipped by 5 bases and J by 5 bases; unmatched bases: 13. The CDR3 sequence is CASSPSLAGQVNEKLFF. CDR3 in DNA: TGTGCCAGCAGCCCGTCCCTAGCGGGACAGGTAAATGAAAAACTGTTTTTT.

The V call is TRBV27, the J call TRBJ2-7; no firm D call. The CDR3 consists of 14 residues. Per the germline V gene, CDR1 is MNHEY and CDR2 is SMNVEV (reference sequence). Trimming removed 4 bases at V and 4 bases at J, with 14 bases between. The CDR3 reads CASSSSLPGYEQYF. DNA for the CDR3: TGTGCCAGCAGTTCTTCCCTCCCCGGTTACGAGCAGTACTTC.

V usage is TRBV19 and J usage is TRBJ1-5; no reliable D call. V lost 3 bases to trimming and J lost 4 bases, with 4 bases between them. The CDR3 extends over 12 amino acids. In germline, CDR1 is LNHDA, CDR2 SQIVND (reference sequence). CDR3 coding DNA: TGTGCCAGTAGTATTCCTAATCAGCCCCAGCATTTT. Its protein product is CASSIPNQPQHF. Together with reference TRBV19 and TRBJ1-5, the CDR3 gives the full variable domain: DGGITQSPKYLFRKEGQNVTLSCEQNLNHDAMYWYRQDPGQGLRLIYYSQIVNDFQKGDIAEGYSVSREKKESFPLTVTSAQKNPTAFYLCASSIPNQPQHFGDGTRLSIL.

The chain couples TRBV13 to TRBJ1-6; weak D call: TRBD1 (6 bases). This CDR3 is 14 amino acids long. V was trimmed by 1 base and J by 6 bases, leaving 7 bases between them. CDR1 is PRHDT and CDR2 is FYEKMQ in the germline V gene (reference sequence). The CDR3 DNA follows: TGTGCCAGCAGCTTAGACAGGGCTAATTCACCCCTCCACTTT. It yields the protein CASSLDRANSPLHF.

This chain links TRBV5-1 with TRBJ2-3, with 7 positions matching TRBD2. V trimming: 7 bases; J trimming: 4 bases; junction bases outside the gene matches: 6. Germline V gives CDR1 SGHRS, CDR2 YFSETQ. The CDR3 consists of 13 residues. CDR3 in DNA: TGCGCCAGCGGAAAGACTAGCTCAGATACGCAGTATTTT. Its protein is CASGKTSSDTQYF.

The chain is built from TRBV12-5 and TRBJ1-1, with TRBD1 matching 8 bases. The germline V gene encodes CDR1 LGHNT and CDR2 FRNRAP. The CDR3 has 14 residues. V lost 9 bases and J lost 0; bases outside the gene matches: 6. The CDR3 reads CASYRDRMNTEAFF. CDR3 nucleotide sequence: TGTGCTAGCTACCGGGACAGGATGAACACTGAAGCTTTCTTT.

This clone was found once. The chain recombines TRBV19 with TRBJ2-2, with D perhaps matching TRBD1 (6 bases). This CDR3 contains 14 residues. CDR1 is LNHDA and CDR2 is SQIVND in the germline V gene (reference sequence). Between the trimmed V and J ends, which lost 6 bases and 5 bases, there was a span of 13 bases. CDR3 amino acids: CASRPGQITGELFF. DNA for the CDR3: TGTGCCAGTAGACCCGGACAGATTACCGGGGAGCTGTTTTTT.